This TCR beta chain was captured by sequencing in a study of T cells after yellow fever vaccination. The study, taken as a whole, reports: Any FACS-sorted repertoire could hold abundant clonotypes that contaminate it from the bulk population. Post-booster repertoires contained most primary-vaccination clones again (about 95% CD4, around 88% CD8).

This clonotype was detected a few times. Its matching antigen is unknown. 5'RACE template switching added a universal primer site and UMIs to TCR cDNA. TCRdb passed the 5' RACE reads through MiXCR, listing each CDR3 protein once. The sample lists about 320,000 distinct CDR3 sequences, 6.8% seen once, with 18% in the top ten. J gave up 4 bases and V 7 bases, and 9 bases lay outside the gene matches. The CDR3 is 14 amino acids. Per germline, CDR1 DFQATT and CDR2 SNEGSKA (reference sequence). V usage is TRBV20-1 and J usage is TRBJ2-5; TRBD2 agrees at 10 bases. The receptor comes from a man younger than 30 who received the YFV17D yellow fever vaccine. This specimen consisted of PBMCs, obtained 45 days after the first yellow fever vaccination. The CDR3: CSVEAGGTGETQYF. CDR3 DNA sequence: TGCAGTGTGGAAGCGGGGGGGACCGGAGAGACCCAGTACTTC.